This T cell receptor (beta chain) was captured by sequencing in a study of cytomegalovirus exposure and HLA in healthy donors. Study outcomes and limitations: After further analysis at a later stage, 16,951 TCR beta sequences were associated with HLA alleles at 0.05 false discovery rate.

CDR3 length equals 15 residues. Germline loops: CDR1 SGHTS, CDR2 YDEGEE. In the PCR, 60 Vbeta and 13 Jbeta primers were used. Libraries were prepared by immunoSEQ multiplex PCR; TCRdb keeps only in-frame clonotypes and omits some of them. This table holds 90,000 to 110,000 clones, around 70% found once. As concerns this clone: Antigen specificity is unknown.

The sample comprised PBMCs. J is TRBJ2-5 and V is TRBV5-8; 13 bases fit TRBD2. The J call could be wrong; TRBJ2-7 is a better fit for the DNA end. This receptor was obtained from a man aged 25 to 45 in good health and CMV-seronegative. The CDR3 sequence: CASSLGLAGGYEQYF. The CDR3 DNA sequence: TGTGCCAGCAGCTTGGGACTAGCGGGAGGTTACGAGCAGTACTTC.